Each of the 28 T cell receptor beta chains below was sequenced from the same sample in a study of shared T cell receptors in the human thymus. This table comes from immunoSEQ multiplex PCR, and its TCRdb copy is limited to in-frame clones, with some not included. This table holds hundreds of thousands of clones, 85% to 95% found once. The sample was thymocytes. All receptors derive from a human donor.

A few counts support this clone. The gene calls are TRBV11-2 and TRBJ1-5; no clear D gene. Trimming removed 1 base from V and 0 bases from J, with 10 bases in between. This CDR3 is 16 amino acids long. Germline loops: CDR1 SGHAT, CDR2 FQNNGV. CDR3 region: CASSLGGANSNQPQHF. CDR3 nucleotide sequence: TGTGCCAGCAGCTTAGGTGGAGCTAATAGCAATCAGCCCCAGCATTTT.

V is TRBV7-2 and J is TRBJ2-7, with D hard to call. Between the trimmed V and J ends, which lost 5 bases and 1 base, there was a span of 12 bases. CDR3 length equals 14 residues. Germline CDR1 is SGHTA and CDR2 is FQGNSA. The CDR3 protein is CASSARTTSYEQYF. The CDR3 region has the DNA TGTGCCAGCAGCGCCAGGACGACTTCCTACGAGCAGTACTTC.

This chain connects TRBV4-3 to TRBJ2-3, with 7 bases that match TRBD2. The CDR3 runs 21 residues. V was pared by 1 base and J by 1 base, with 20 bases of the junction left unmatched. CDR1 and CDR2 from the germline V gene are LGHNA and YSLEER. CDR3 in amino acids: CASSQGRPWAGAGFRTDTQYF. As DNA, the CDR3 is TGCGCCAGCAGCCAAGGGCGCCCCTGGGCGGGAGCGGGGTTTCGCACAGATACGCAGTATTTT.

This CDR3 is CASSQYPSLAGEFSYEQYF. The CDR3 region has the DNA TGCGCCAGCAGCCAATACCCGTCCCTAGCGGGAGAGTTTTCCTACGAGCAGTACTTC. The chain uses TRBV4-1 and TRBJ2-7; 10 nucleotides match TRBD2. V was pared by 2 bases and J by 1 base, with 14 bases of the junction left unmatched. The germline V gene encodes CDR1 MGHRA and CDR2 YSYEKL. The CDR3 consists of 19 residues.

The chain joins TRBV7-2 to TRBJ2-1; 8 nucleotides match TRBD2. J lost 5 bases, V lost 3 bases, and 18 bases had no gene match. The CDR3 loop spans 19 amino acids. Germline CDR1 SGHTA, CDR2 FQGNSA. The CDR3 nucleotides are TGTGCCAGCAGCTTTCCTCCCTTTAGCGGGATATGCACCGACAATGAGCAGTTCTTC. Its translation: CASSFPPFSGICTDNEQFF.

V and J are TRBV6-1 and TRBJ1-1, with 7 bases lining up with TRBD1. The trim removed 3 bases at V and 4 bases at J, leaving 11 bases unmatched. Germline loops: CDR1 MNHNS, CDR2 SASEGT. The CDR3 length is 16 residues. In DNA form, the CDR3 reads TGTGCCAGCAGTGACCCACCTACAGGGGAGGGCACTGAAGCTTTCTTT. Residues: CASSDPPTGEGTEAFF.

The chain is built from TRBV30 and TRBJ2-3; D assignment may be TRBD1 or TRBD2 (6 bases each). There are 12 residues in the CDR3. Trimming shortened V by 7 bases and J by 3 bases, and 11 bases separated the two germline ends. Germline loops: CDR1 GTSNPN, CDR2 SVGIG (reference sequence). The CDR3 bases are TGTGCCTCGCAGGGGAGGACAGATACGCAGTATTTT. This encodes CASQGRTDTQYF.

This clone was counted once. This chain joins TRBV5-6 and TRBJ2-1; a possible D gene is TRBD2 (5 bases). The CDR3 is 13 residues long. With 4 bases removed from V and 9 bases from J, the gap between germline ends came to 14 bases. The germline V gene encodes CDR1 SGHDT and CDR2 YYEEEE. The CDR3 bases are TGTGCCAGCAGCCAGTCGGGTGAGGGTGAGCAGTTCTTC. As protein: CASSQSGEGEQFF. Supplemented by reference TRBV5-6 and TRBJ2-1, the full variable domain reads DAGVTQSPTHLIKTRGQQVTLRCSPKSGHDTVSWYQQALGQGPQFIFQYYEEEERQRGNFPDRFSGHQFPNYSSELNVNALLLGDSALYLCASSQSGEGEQFFGPGTRLTVL.

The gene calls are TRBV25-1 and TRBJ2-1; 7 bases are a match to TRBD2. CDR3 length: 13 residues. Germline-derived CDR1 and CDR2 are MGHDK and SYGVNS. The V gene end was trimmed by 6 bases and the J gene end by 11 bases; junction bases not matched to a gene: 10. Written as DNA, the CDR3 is TGTGCCAGCAGGGGGAGGGGCAGCGGCAAGCAGTTCTTC. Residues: CASRGRGSGKQFF.

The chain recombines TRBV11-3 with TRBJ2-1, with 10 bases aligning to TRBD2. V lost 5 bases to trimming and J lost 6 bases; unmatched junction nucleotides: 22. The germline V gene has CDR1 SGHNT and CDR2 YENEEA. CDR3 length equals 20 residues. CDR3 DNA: TGTGCCAGCAGCACCAGCGCAGGACTAGCGGCAGAGACGAGGGGCAATGAGCAGTTCTTC. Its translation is CASSTSAGLAAETRGNEQFF.

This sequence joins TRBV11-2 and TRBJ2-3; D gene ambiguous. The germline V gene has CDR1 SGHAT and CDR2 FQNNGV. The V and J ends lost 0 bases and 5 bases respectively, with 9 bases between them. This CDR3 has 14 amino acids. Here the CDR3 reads CASSLDTAGDTQYF. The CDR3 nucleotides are TGTGCCAGCAGCTTAGACACAGCCGGAGATACGCAGTATTTT.

CDR3 residues: CASRRSEQYF. DNA for the CDR3: TGTGCCAGCAGGAGGAGCGAGCAGTACTTC. The V gene is TRBV28, the J gene TRBJ2-7; D unclear. V lost 6 bases, J lost 6 bases, and 6 bases lay in between. Germline assignment: CDR1 MDHEN and CDR2 SYDVKM. This CDR3 spans 10 amino acids. Full variable domain (rest looked up from reference TRBV28 and TRBJ2-7): DVKVTQSSRYLVKRTGEKVFLECVQDMDHENMFWYRQDPGLGLRLIYFSYDVKMKEKGDIPEGYSVSREKKERFSLILESASTNQTSMYLCASRRSEQYFGPGTRLTVT.

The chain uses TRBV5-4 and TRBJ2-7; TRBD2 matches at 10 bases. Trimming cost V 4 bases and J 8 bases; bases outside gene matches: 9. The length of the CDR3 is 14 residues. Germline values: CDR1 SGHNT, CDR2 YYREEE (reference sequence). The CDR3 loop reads CASSRRVAGGQQYF. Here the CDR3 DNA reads TGTGCCAGCAGCCGCCGAGTAGCGGGGGGCCAGCAGTACTTC.

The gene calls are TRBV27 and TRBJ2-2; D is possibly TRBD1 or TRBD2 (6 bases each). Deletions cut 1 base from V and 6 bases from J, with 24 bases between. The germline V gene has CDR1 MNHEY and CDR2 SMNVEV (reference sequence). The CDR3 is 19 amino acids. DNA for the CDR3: TGTGCCAGCAGTTTATACGGGGGCGCGGAGGTCGGGTTTGCCGGGGAGCTGTTTTTT. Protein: CASSLYGGAEVGFAGELFF.

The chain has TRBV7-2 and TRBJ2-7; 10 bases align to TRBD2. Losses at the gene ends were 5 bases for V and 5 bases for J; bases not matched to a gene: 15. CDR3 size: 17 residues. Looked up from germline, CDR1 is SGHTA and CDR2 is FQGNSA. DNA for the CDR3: TGTGCCAGCAGCCCTCGGGGCGTAGCGGGAGGTCGGAACGAGCAGTACTTC. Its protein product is CASSPRGVAGGRNEQYF.

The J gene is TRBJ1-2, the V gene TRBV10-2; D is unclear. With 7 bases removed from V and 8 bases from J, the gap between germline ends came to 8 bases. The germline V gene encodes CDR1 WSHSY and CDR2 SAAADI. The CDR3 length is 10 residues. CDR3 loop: CASIRWGYTF. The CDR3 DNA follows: TGCGCCAGCATTAGGTGGGGCTACACCTTC.

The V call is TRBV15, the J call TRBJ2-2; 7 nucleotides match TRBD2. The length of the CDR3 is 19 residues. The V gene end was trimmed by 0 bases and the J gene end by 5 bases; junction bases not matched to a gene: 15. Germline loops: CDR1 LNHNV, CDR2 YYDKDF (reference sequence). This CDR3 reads CATSRDGFLADGKTGELFF. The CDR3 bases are TGTGCCACCAGCAGAGATGGCTTTCTAGCGGATGGAAAGACCGGGGAGCTGTTTTTT.

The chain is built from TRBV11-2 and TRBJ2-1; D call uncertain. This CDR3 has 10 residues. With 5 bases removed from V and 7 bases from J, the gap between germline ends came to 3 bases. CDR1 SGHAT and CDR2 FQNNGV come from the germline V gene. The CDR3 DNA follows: TGTGCCAGCAGCCGGAATGAGCAGTTCTTC. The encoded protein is CASSRNEQFF.

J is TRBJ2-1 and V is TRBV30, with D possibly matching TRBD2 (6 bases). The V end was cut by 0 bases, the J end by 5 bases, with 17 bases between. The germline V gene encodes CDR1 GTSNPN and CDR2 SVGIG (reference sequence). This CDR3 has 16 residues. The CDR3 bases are TGTGCCTGGAGTGTACCTAGGGAGGTCCCCAACAATGAGCAGTTCTTC. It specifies CAWSVPREVPNNEQFF.

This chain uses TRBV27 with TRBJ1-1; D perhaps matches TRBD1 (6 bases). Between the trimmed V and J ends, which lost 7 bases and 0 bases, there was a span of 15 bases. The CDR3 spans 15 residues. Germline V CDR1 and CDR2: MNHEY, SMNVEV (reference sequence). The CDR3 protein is CASKGVWTMNTEAFF. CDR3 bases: TGTGCCAGCAAGGGGGTTTGGACAATGAACACTGAAGCTTTCTTT.

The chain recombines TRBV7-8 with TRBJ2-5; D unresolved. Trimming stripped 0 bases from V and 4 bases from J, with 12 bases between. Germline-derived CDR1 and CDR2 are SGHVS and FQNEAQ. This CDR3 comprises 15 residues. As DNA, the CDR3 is TGTGCCAGCAGCTTAGCTGGGTCGGGCGGAGAGACCCAGTACTTC. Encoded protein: CASSLAGSGGETQYF.

This CDR3 is CASSLDLLWRRSTDTQYF. CDR3 DNA sequence: TGCGCCAGCAGCTTGGATCTCCTTTGGAGGAGAAGCACAGATACGCAGTATTTT. This sequence joins TRBV5-1 and TRBJ2-3, with D tentatively TRBD2 (5 bases). Trimming pared 0 bases from V and 0 bases from J, leaving 17 bases between. The CDR3 runs 18 residues. Germline V gene sequence: CDR1 SGHRS, CDR2 YFSETQ.

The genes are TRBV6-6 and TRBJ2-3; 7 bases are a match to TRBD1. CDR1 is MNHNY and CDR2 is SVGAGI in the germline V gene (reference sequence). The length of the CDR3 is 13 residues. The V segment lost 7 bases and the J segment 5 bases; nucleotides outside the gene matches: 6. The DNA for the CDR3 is TGTGCCAGCAATGACAGGGCTAAAGATACGCAGTATTTT. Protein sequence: CASNDRAKDTQYF.

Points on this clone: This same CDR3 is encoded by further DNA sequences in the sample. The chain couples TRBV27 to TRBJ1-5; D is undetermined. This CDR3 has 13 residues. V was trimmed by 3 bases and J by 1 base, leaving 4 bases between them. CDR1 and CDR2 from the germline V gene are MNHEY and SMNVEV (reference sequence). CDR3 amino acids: CASSLRSNQPQHF. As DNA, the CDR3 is TGTGCCAGCAGTTTGAGAAGCAATCAGCCCCAGCATTTT.

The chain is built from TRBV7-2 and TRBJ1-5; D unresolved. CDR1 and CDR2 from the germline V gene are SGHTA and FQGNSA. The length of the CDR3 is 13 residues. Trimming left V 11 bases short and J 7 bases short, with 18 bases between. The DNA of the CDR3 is TGTGCCGGCTCGGACGGTCGGTACCAGCCCCAGCATTTT. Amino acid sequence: CAGSDGRYQPQHF. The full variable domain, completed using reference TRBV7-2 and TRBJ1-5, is GAGVSQSPSNKVTEKGKDVELRCDPISGHTALYWYRQSLGQGLEFLIYFQGNSAPDKSGLPSDRFSAERTGGSVSTLTIQRTQQEDSAVYLCAGSDGRYQPQHFGDGTRLSIL.

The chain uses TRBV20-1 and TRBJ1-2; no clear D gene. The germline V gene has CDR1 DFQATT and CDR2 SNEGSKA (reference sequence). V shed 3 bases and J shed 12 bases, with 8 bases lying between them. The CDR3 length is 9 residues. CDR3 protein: CSASDWDTF. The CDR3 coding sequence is TGCAGTGCTAGTGATTGGGACACCTTC.

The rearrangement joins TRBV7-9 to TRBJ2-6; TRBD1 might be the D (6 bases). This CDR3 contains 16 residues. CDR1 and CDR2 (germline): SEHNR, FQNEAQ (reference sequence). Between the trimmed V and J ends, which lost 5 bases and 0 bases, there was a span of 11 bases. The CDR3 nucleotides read TGTGCCAGCAGCCCGACAGGTAGCTCTGGGGCCAACGTCCTGACTTTC. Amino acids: CASSPTGSSGANVLTF.

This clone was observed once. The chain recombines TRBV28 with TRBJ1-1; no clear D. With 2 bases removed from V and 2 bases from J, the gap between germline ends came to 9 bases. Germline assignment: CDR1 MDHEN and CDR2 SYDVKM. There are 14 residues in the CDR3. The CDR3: CASSLHGRNTEAFF. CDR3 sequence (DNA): TGTGCCAGCAGTTTACACGGTAGAAACACTGAAGCTTTCTTT.